This record looks at one TCR beta chain sequence and its context. The assay was immunoSEQ multiplex PCR, and TCRdb's table has in-frame clones only and misses some. Here the sample spans 150,000 to 200,000 clones, approximately 88% being singletons. Germline V gene sequence: CDR1 SGHRS, CDR2 YFSETQ. This CDR3 has 15 amino acids. Trimming took off 4 bases at V and 1 base at J, with 13 bases between the two ends. This sample stems from a study of blood T cell repertoires in COVID-19. Input material: peripheral blood. This TCR derives from a man in his forties or fifties with acute or convalescent COVID-19. The chain links TRBV5-1 to TRBJ2-3; D gene ambiguous. The CDR3, as DNA: TGCGCCAGCAGCGGGCAAGCCCCCCGCACAGATACGCAGTATTTT. It specifies CASSGQAPRTDTQYF.